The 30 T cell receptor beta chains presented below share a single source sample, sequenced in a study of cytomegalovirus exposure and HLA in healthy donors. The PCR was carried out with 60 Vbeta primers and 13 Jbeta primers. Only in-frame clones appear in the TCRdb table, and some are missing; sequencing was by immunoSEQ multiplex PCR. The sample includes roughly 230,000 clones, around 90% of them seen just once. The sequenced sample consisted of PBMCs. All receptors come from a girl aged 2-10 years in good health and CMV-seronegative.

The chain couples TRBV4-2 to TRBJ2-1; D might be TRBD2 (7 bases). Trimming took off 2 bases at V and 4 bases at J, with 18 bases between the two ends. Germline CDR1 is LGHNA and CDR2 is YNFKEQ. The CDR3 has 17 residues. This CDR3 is CASSQPGTGGAYNEQFF. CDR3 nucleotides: TGTGCCAGCAGCCAACCCGGGACTGGGGGGGCTTACAATGAGCAGTTCTTC.

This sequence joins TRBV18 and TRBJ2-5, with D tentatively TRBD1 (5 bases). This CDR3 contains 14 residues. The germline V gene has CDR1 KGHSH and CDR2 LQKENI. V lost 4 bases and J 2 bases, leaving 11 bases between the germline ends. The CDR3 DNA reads TGTGCCAGCTCACACGACAGTTCTCAAGAGACCCAGTACTTC. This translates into CASSHDSSQETQYF.

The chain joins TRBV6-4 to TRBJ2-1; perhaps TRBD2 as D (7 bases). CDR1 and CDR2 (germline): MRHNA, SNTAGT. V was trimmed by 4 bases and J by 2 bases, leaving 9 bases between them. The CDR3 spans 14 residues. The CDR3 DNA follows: TGTGCCAGCAGTGGGGGGGGGCCCTACAATGAGCAGTTCTTC. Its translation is CASSGGGPYNEQFF.

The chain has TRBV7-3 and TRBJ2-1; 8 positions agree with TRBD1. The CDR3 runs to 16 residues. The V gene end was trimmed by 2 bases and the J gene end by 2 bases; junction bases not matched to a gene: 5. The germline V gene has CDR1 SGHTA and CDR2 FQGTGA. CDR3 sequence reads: CASSLAGGAAYNEQFF. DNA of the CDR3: TGTGCCAGCAGCTTAGCAGGGGGCGCAGCCTACAATGAGCAGTTCTTC.

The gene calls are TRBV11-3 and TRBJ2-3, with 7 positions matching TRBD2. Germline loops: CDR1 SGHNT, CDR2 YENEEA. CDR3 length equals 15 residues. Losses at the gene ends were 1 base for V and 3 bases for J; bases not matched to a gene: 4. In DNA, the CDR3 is TGTGCCAGCAGCTTAGGTCGGGGGGAGACAGATACGCAGTATTTT. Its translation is CASSLGRGETDTQYF.

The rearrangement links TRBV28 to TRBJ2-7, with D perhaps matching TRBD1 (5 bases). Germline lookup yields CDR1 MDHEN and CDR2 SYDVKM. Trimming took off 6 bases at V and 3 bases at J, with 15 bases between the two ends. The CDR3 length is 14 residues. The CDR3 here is CASRAMTDRYEQYF. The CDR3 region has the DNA TGTGCCAGCAGAGCTATGACAGACCGCTACGAGCAGTACTTC.

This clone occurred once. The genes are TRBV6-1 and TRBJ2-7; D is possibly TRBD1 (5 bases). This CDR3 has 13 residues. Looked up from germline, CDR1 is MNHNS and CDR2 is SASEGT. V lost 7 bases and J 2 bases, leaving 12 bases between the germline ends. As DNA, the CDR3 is TGTGCCAGCACCTCCAGGGTAACCTACGAGCAGTACTTC. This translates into CASTSRVTYEQYF.

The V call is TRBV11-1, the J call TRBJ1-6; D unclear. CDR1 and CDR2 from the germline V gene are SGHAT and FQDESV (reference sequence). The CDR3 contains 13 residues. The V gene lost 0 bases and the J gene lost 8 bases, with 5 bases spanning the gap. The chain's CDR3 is CASSLAVYSPLHF. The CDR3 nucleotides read TGTGCCAGCAGCTTAGCCGTCTATTCACCCCTCCACTTT.

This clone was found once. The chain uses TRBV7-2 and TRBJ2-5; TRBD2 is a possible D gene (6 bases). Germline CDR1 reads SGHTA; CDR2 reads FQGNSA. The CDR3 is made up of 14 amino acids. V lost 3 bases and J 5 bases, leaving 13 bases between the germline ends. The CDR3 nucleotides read TGTGCCAGCAGCTTCGGGCGGGGAAGGGAGACCCAGTACTTC. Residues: CASSFGRGRETQYF.

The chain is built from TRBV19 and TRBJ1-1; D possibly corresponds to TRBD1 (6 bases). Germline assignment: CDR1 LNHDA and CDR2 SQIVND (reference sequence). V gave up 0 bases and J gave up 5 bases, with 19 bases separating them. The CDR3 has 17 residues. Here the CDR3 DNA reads TGTGCCAGTAGTATAGAACGGCAGGGGAGAGGGAGAACTGAAGCTTTCTTT. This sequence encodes CASSIERQGRGRTEAFF.

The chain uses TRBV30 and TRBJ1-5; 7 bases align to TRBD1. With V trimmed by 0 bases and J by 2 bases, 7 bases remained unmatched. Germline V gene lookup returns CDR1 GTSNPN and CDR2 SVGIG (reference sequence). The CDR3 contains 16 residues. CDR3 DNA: TGTGCCTGGAGTGTAGCGGCAGGGGGTGGCAATCAGCCCCAGCATTTT. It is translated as CAWSVAAGGGNQPQHF.

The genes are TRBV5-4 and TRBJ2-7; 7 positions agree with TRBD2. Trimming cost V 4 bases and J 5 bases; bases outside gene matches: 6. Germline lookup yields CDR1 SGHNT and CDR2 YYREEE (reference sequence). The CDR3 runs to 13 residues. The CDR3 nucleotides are TGTGCCAGCAGCACCGCCGGGGGGAACGAGCAGTACTTC. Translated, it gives CASSTAGGNEQYF.

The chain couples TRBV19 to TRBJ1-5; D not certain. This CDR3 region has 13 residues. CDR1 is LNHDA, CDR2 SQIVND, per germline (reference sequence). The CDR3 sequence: CATEGRSNQPQHF. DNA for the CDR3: TGTGCTACGGAGGGCCGGAGCAATCAGCCCCAGCATTTT.

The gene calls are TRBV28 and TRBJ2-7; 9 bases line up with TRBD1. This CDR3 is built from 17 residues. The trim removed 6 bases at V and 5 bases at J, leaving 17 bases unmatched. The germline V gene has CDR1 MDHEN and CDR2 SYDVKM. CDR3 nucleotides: TGTGCCAGCAGGGATGGGGGAGGACAGGGGAGAACTAACGAGCAGTACTTC. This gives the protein CASRDGGGQGRTNEQYF.

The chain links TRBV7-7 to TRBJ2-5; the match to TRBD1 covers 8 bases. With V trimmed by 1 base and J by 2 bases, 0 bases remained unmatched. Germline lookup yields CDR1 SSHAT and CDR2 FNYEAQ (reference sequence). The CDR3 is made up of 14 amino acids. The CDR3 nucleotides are TGTGCCAGCAGCTTAGGGACAGGGCAAGAGACCCAGTACTTC. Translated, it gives CASSLGTGQETQYF.

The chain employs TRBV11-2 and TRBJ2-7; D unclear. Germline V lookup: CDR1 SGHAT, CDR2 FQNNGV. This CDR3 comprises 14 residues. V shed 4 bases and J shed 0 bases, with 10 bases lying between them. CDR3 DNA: TGTGCCAGCAGCTCTACAGTAAACTCCTACGAGCAGTACTTC. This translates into CASSSTVNSYEQYF.

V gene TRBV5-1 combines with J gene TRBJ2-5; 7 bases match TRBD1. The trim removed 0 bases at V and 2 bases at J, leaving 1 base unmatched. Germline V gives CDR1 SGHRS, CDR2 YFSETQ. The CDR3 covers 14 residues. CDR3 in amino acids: CASSLGTGQETQYF. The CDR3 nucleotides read TGCGCCAGCAGCTTGGGGACAGGACAAGAGACCCAGTACTTC.

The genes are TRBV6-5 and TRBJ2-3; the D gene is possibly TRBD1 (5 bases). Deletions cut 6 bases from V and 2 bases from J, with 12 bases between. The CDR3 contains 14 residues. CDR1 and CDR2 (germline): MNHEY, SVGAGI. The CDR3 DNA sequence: TGTGCCAGCAGGTCACAGGTGATCACAGATACGCAGTATTTT. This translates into CASRSQVITDTQYF.

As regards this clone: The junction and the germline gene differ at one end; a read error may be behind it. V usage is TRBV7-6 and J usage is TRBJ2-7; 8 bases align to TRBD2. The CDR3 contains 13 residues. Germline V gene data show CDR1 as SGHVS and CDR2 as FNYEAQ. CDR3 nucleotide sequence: TGTGCCAGCGCGGCTAGCGGGTCCTACGGGCAGTACTTC. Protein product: CASAASGSYGQYF.

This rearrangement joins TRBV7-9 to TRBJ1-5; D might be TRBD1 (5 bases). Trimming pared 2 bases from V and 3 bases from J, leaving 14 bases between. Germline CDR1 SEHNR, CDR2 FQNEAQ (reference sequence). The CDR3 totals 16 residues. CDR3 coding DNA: TGTGCCAGCAGCTTATCCCTAGGGGCATCCAATCAGCCCCAGCATTTT. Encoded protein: CASSLSLGASNQPQHF.

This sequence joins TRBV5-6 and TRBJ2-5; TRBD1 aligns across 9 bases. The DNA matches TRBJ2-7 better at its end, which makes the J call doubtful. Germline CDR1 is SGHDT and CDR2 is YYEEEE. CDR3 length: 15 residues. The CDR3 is CASSPRDRVSYEQYF. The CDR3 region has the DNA TGTGCCAGCAGCCCCCGGGACAGGGTATCCTACGAGCAGTACTTC.

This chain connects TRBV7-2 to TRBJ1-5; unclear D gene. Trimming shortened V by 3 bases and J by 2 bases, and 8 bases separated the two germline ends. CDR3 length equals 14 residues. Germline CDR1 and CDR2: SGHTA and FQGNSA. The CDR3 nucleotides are TGTGCCAGCAGCTTTAGAGGTGGCAATCAGCCCCAGCATTTT. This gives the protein CASSFRGGNQPQHF.

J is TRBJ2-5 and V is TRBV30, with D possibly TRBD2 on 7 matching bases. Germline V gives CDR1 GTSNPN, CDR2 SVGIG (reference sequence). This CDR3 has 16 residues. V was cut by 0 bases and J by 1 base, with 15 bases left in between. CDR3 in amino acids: CAWSVPTGGLQETQYF. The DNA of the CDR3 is TGTGCCTGGAGTGTACCCACGGGGGGCCTCCAAGAGACCCAGTACTTC.

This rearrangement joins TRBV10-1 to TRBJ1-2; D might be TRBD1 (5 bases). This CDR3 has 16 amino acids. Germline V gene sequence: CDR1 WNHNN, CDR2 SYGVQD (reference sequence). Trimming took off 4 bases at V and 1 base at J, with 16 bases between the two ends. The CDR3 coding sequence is TGCGCCAGCAGTGGCTGGTCTACAGGAGATAACTATGGCTACACCTTC. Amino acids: CASSGWSTGDNYGYTF.

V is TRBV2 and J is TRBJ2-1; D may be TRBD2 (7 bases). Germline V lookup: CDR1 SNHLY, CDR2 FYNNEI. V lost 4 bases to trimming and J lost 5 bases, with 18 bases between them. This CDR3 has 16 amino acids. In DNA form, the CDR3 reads TGTGCCAGCAGTGTTCCTAGGGGGGGCACGAACAATGAGCAGTTCTTC. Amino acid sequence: CASSVPRGGTNNEQFF.

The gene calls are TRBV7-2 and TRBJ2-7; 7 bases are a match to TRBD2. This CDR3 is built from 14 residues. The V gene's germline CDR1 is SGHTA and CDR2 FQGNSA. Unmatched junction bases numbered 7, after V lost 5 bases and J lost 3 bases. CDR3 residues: CASSPLAGDYEQYF. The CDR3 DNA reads TGTGCCAGCAGCCCCTTGGCGGGGGACTACGAGCAGTACTTC. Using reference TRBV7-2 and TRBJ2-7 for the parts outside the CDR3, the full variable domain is GAGVSQSPSNKVTEKGKDVELRCDPISGHTALYWYRQSLGQGLEFLIYFQGNSAPDKSGLPSDRFSAERTGGSVSTLTIQRTQQEDSAVYLCASSPLAGDYEQYFGPGTRLTVT.

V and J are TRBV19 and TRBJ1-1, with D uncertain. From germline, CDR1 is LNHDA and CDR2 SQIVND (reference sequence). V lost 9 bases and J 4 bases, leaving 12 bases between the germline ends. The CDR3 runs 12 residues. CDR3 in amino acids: CASDKLGTEAFF. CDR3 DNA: TGTGCCAGCGATAAACTCGGCACTGAAGCTTTCTTT.

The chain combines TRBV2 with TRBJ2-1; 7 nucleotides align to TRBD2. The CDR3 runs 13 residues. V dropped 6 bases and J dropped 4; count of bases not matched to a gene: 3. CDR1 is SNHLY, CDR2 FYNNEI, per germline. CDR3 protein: CASRRGLYNEQFF. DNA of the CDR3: TGTGCCAGCAGGAGGGGACTATACAATGAGCAGTTCTTC.

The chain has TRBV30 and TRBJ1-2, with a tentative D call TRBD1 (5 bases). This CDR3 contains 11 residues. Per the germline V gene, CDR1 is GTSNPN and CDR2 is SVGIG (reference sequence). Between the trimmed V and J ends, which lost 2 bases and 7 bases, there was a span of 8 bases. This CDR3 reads CAWSRGGGYTF. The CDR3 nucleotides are TGTGCCTGGAGTCGGGGGGGTGGCTACACCTTC.

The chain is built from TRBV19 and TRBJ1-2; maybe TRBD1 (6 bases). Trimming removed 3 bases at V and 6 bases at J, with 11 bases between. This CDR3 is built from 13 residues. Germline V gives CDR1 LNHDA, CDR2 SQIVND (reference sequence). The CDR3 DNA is TGTGCCAGTAGTATCGGGCCAGGGGATGGCTACACCTTC. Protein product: CASSIGPGDGYTF. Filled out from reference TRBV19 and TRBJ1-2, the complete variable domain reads DGGITQSPKYLFRKEGQNVTLSCEQNLNHDAMYWYRQDPGQGLRLIYYSQIVNDFQKGDIAEGYSVSREKKESFPLTVTSAQKNPTAFYLCASSIGPGDGYTFGSGTRLTVV.